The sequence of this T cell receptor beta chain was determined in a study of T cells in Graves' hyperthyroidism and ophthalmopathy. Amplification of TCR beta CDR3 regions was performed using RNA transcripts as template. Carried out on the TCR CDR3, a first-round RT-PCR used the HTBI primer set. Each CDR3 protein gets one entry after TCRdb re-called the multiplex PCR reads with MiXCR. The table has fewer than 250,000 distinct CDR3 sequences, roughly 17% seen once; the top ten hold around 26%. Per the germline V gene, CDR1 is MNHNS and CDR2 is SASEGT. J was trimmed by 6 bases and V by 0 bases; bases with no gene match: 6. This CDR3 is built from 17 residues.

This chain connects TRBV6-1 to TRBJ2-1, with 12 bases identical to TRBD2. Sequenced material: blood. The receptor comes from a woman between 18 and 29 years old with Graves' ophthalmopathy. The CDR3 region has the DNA TGTGCCAGCAGTGAAGCGCTTCGACTAGCGGGAGTCAATGAGCAGTTCTTC. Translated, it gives CASSEALRLAGVNEQFF.